A selection of T cell receptor beta chains follows, all from one sample in a study of shared T cell receptors in the human thymus. Data came from immunoSEQ multiplex PCR; TCRdb stores just in-frame clones and leaves some out. In the table there are hundreds of thousands of clones, more than 75% of which are singletons. This sample was also put to use in a study of human thymus T cells.

The material sequenced was thymocytes. The source of these receptors is a boy under three years old with a congenital heart defect. Both conserved end residues are part of each CDR3. A D gene is named only where the DNA matches it firmly. The size of a clone is reported for some rows only, either as once, few or many, or as a class for expanded clones.

v_gene	j_gene	abundance	d_gene	CDR3nt	CDR3aa
TRBV12-5	TRBJ2-1	-	-	TGTGCTAGTGGTTTGAAAAGGTGGCCTAGGTTCTTC	CASGLKRWPRFF
TRBV28	TRBJ2-7	-	-	TGTGCCAGCAGCCACCTTGGTCCAGTCTCCTACGAGCAGTACTTC	CASSHLGPVSYEQYF
TRBV5-5	TRBJ1-5	once	TRBD1	TGTGCCAGCAGCTCGGCCGGGACAGGGGAACCCCAGCATTTT	CASSSAGTGEPQHF
TRBV28	TRBJ2-1	-	-	TGTGCCAGCAGTTTATCCCGGCGGGGCATATACAATGAGCAGTTCTTC	CASSLSRRGIYNEQFF
TRBV19	TRBJ1-5	-	-	TGTGCCAGTTGGGGGCCGTGGCGCAATCAGCCCCAGCATTTT	CASWGPWRNQPQHF
TRBV6-4	TRBJ2-7	-	-	TGTGCCAGCAGTGATCGCTACGAGCAGTACTTC	CASSDRYEQYF
TRBV4-2	TRBJ1-2	-	-	TGTGCCAGCAGCCAACTCCCTCCCTTCCGCAAGGGAGGGCGGAACTATGGCTACACCTTC	CASSQLPPFRKGGRNYGYTF
TRBV14	TRBJ2-7	-	TRBD1	TGTGCCAGCAGCCAACGAGACAGGGGATTTTACGAGCAGTACTTC	CASSQRDRGFYEQYF
TRBV11-3	TRBJ2-1	-	-	TGTGCCAGCAGCTCCCTCCTGGCGGGGTGGGATGAGCAGTTCTTC	CASSSLLAGWDEQFF
TRBV10-2	TRBJ2-1	-	TRBD2	TGCGCCAGCAGTCCGGGACTAGCGGGATATTTAAGCAATGAGCAGTTCTTC	CASSPGLAGYLSNEQFF
TRBV4-1	TRBJ1-1	-	TRBD1	TGCGCCAGCAGCCCCTTACGCCGGGACAGGGGGCTTCACACTGAAGCTTTCTTT	CASSPLRRDRGLHTEAFF